These T cell receptor beta chains were read from a single sample in a study of identical twins. TCRdb reprocessed the 5' RACE reads via MiXCR and lists one record per CDR3 protein. The data show 500,000 to 550,000 distinct CDR3 sequences, roughly a fifth seen once. The same data also contributed to another study, on T cells expressing NK-cell markers.

Material: CD4+ T cells sorted from blood. All receptors derive from a woman between 18 and 30 years old in good health. Each CDR3 is given with its conserved first and last residue. Clone size is not always given. Where it is, it says once, few, many or a class for expanded clones.

V gene: TRBV19
clone size: few
CDR3 protein: CASSTGPGGRYEQYF

V gene: TRBV5-6
clone size: -
CDR3 protein: CASTKVGGSQETQYF

V gene: TRBV10-3
clone size: -
CDR3 protein: CATGTGWSANTEAFF

V gene: TRBV5-1
clone size: -
CDR3 protein: CASSLDNPGEEAFF

V gene: TRBV29-1
clone size: few
CDR3 protein: CSVGIFVGDTEAFF

V gene: TRBV20-1
clone size: -
CDR3 protein: CSATQWGGNEQFF

V gene: TRBV2
clone size: few
CDR3 protein: CASIGGHEYTQYF

V gene: TRBV27
clone size: -
CDR3 protein: CASSLGTGGGRTEAFF

V gene: TRBV4-3
clone size: -
CDR3 protein: CASSQDRTGQGFGEQYF

V gene: TRBV3-1
clone size: many
CDR3 protein: CASSHGRGPRGELFF

V gene: TRBV7-8
clone size: -
CDR3 protein: CASSFSRVGRTDTQYF

V gene: TRBV20-1
clone size: many
CDR3 protein: CSVNLYNEQFF

V gene: TRBV25-1
clone size: few
CDR3 protein: CASSETGGSQPQHF

V gene: TRBV20-1
clone size: few
CDR3 protein: CSAQLGPGNQPQHF

V gene: TRBV20-1
clone size: few
CDR3 protein: CSARPGRANTEAFF

V gene: TRBV21-1
clone size: few
CDR3 protein: CASILSGSRDTQYF

V gene: TRBV12-3/TRBV12-4
clone size: few
CDR3 protein: CASSLAGTGIYGYTF

V gene: TRBV10-3
clone size: many
CDR3 protein: CAISEQTVFEAFF

V gene: TRBV27
clone size: few
CDR3 protein: CASSLRAGWSYEQYF

V gene: TRBV6-1
clone size: few
CDR3 protein: CASREREGSLLAKNIQYF